A selection of T cell receptor beta chains follows, all from one sample in a study of T cell repertoires in cytomegalovirus infection. TCRdb recomputed calls from the reads with MiXCR, one row per CDR3 protein. The table includes 250,000 to 300,000 distinct CDR3 sequences, about 25% detected once. Sequenced sample: PBMCs. The receptors derive from a human donor in good health (CMV status not recorded). Some clones in this sample may be carry-over from other donors' samples. CDR3s include the opening cysteine and the closing phenylalanine or tryptophan. Fields, in order: clone size, J gene, V gene, D gene, CDR3 DNA, CDR3 protein. A D gene is named only where the DNA matches it firmly. Not every row has a clone size; where given, it reads once, few, many or a size class.

clone size: once
J gene: TRBJ2-5
V gene: TRBV15
D gene: TRBD2
CDR3 DNA: TGTGCCACCAGCAGTGGACTAGCGGGGCTAGAGACCCAGTACTTC
CDR3 protein: CATSSGLAGLETQYF

clone size: many
J gene: TRBJ2-4
V gene: TRBV7-2
D gene: NA
CDR3 DNA: TGTGCCAGCAGCTTAGGCGGAGGGAAAAACATTCAGTACTTC
CDR3 protein: CASSLGGGKNIQYF

clone size: few
J gene: TRBJ2-1
V gene: TRBV7-2
D gene: TRBD2
CDR3 DNA: TGTGCCAGCAGGACTAGCAGATACAATGAGCAGTTCTTC
CDR3 protein: CASRTSRYNEQFF

clone size: many
J gene: TRBJ2-5
V gene: TRBV4-3
D gene: TRBD2
CDR3 DNA: TGCGCCAGCAGCCAAGGGCTAGCGGGAATCCAAGAGACCCAGTACTTC
CDR3 protein: CASSQGLAGIQETQYF

clone size: many
J gene: TRBJ1-1
V gene: TRBV7-7
D gene: NA
CDR3 DNA: TGTGCCAGCAGCATCGCGGTGAACACTGAAGCTTTCTTT
CDR3 protein: CASSIAVNTEAFF

clone size: few
J gene: TRBJ2-5
V gene: TRBV29-1
D gene: TRBD1
CDR3 DNA: TGCAGCGTTGGCGGACGGCCGGGACAGATCCAAGAGACCCAGTACTTC
CDR3 protein: CSVGGRPGQIQETQYF

clone size: once
J gene: TRBJ2-2
V gene: TRBV6-5
D gene: NA
CDR3 DNA: TGTGCCAGCAGTTACGTCGACCGGGACCTGCGGACCGGGGAGCTGTTTTTT
CDR3 protein: CASSYVDRDLRTGELFF

clone size: few
J gene: TRBJ2-5
V gene: TRBV5-1
D gene: NA
CDR3 DNA: TGCGCCAGCAGCCCAATTGGCGGTAATCAAGAGACCCAGTACTTC
CDR3 protein: CASSPIGGNQETQYF

clone size: many
J gene: TRBJ2-1
V gene: TRBV11-2
D gene: NA
CDR3 DNA: TGTGCCAGCAGCTTTCGGCAGAGCTCCTACAATGAGCAGTTCTTC
CDR3 protein: CASSFRQSSYNEQFF

clone size: many
J gene: TRBJ2-6
V gene: TRBV7-4
D gene: NA
CDR3 DNA: TGTGCCAGCAGCCTTACAGGGCCTGGGGCCAACGTCCTGACTTTC
CDR3 protein: CASSLTGPGANVLTF

clone size: NA
J gene: TRBJ2-1
V gene: TRBV28
D gene: NA
CDR3 DNA: TGTGCCAGCAGCGAGGGGCGCCTCAATGAGCAGTTCTTC
CDR3 protein: CASSEGRLNEQFF

clone size: few
J gene: TRBJ2-5
V gene: TRBV5-4
D gene: NA
CDR3 DNA: TGTGCCAGCAGCTACCCCGGAGGTGAAGAGACCCAGTACTTC
CDR3 protein: CASSYPGGEETQYF

clone size: NA
J gene: TRBJ2-4
V gene: TRBV7-3
D gene: NA
CDR3 DNA: TGTGCCAGCAGCCCCGGGGGTAAAAACATTCAGTACTTC
CDR3 protein: CASSPGGKNIQYF

clone size: once
J gene: TRBJ1-3
V gene: TRBV14
D gene: NA
CDR3 DNA: TGTGCCAGCAGGTTGGTGGGTTCTGGAAACACCATATATTTT
CDR3 protein: CASRLVGSGNTIYF

clone size: many
J gene: TRBJ2-1
V gene: TRBV7-2
D gene: NA
CDR3 DNA: TGTGCCAGCAGCTTAGCGCCCCCGGGAAGCTCCTACAATGAGCAGTTCTTC
CDR3 protein: CASSLAPPGSSYNEQFF

clone size: few
J gene: TRBJ2-3
V gene: TRBV7-8
D gene: TRBD2
CDR3 DNA: TGTGCCAGCAGCTTAGAGGGCCAAGCGGGGGGTTACACAGATACGCAGTATTTT
CDR3 protein: CASSLEGQAGGYTDTQYF

clone size: few
J gene: TRBJ2-7
V gene: TRBV6-1
D gene: NA
CDR3 DNA: TGTGCCAGCAGTTACGGGACAACCTACGAGCAGTACTTC
CDR3 protein: CASSYGTTYEQYF

clone size: many
J gene: TRBJ2-1
V gene: TRBV7-2
D gene: NA
CDR3 DNA: TGTGCCAGCAGCCAGTACGGGGGCAATGAGCAGTTCTTC
CDR3 protein: CASSQYGGNEQFF

clone size: few
J gene: TRBJ2-3
V gene: TRBV28
D gene: TRBD2
CDR3 DNA: TGTGCCAGCAGTTTTAGCGGGAGGCAAGATACGCAGTATTTT
CDR3 protein: CASSFSGRQDTQYF

clone size: NA
J gene: TRBJ1-1
V gene: TRBV7-9
D gene: TRBD1
CDR3 DNA: TGTGCCAGCAGTCGCCGACAGGGGAGGGGGAACACTGAAGCTTTCTTT
CDR3 protein: CASSRRQGRGNTEAFF

clone size: many
J gene: TRBJ1-1
V gene: TRBV5-4
D gene: NA
CDR3 DNA: TGTGCCAGCAGCTTCCCTGGGTTTAACACTGAAGCTTTCTTT
CDR3 protein: CASSFPGFNTEAFF

clone size: NA
J gene: TRBJ2-3
V gene: TRBV7-6
D gene: TRBD2
CDR3 DNA: TGTGCCAGCAGCTTAGCGCAGGGACTAGCACACACAGATACGCAGTATTTT
CDR3 protein: CASSLAQGLAHTDTQYF

clone size: many
J gene: TRBJ2-7
V gene: TRBV7-2
D gene: TRBD1
CDR3 DNA: TGTGCCAGCAGCTACAGGGGCCGTTCCTACGAGCAGTACTTC
CDR3 protein: CASSYRGRSYEQYF

clone size: few
J gene: TRBJ2-7
V gene: TRBV18
D gene: TRBD1
CDR3 DNA: TGTGCCAGCTCACCAGTGGCAGGGGGCGAGCAGTACTTC
CDR3 protein: CASSPVAGGEQYF

clone size: few
J gene: TRBJ1-6
V gene: TRBV12-3/TRBV12-4
D gene: NA
CDR3 DNA: TGTGCCAGCACACGGGACTGGGGGAATTCACCCCTCCACTTT
CDR3 protein: CASTRDWGNSPLHF

clone size: few
J gene: TRBJ2-3
V gene: TRBV6-6
D gene: NA
CDR3 DNA: TGTGCCAGCAGTGGTGCAGGGAGTACGCAGTATTTT
CDR3 protein: CASSGAGSTQYF

clone size: many
J gene: TRBJ1-4
V gene: TRBV7-2
D gene: NA
CDR3 DNA: TGTGCCAGCAGCTTGGCCCGTCGGGAAAAACTGTTTTTT
CDR3 protein: CASSLARREKLFF

clone size: many
J gene: TRBJ1-4
V gene: TRBV6-5
D gene: NA
CDR3 DNA: TGTGCCAGCAGCCCCCAGGGAGGGCCGGTCAATGAAAAACTGTTTTTT
CDR3 protein: CASSPQGGPVNEKLFF

clone size: NA
J gene: TRBJ2-7
V gene: TRBV20-1
D gene: NA
CDR3 DNA: TGCAGTGCTAGGCGGGACATTAACTACGAGCAGTACTTC
CDR3 protein: CSARRDINYEQYF

clone size: many
J gene: TRBJ2-1
V gene: TRBV7-8
D gene: TRBD2
CDR3 DNA: TGTGCCAGCAGCTTATGGACTAGCGGTAACAATGAGCAGTTCTTC
CDR3 protein: CASSLWTSGNNEQFF